This T cell receptor beta chain is from a study of blood T cell repertoires in COVID-19. Study-level information: T cells, B-cell-depleted T cells, or PBMCs supplied cDNA or gDNA.

The authors' processing: Quantification of nucleated cells was approximated via reference gene primer amplification. The assay was immunoSEQ multiplex PCR, and TCRdb's table has in-frame clones only and misses some. That table furnishes V, J and clone size, whereas the DNA furnished D and trimming. Of about 15,000 clones detected, around 84% appear once; the ten largest clones hold about 26%. The table lists this clone with a count of one. This CDR3 spans 13 amino acids. The V end lost 7 bases, the J end lost 7 bases, and 16 bases lay between the germline ends. Per the germline V gene, CDR1 is SQVTM and CDR2 is ANQGSEA.

This clonotype was sampled from a woman between 50 and 59 years old with active or convalescent COVID-19. This chain uses TRBV29-1 with TRBJ1-4; D remains unclear. Sequenced: peripheral blood. CDR3 region: CSAPGGNGEKLFF. The CDR3 DNA follows: TGCAGCGCCCCTGGAGGGAACGGTGAAAAACTGTTTTTT.